This entry describes one TCR beta chain. What it binds is unknown. This sample was taken from a study of T cell responses to AZD1222 COVID-19 vaccine. Per germline, CDR1 ENHRY and CDR2 SYGVKD. Germline trimming cut 3 bases from V and 5 bases from J; bases unmatched to any gene: 5. The CDR3 has 14 residues. The table came from immunoSEQ multiplex PCR; TCRdb's copy has only in-frame clones and leaves some out. The top ten clones hold roughly 1.7% of a sample with 92,000 or so clones, 80% to 90% of them seen once. Study-wide results and limits: Reports indicate that nearly half of spike-specific TCRs are directed at unmutated variant regions. Spike-specific TCR breadth and depth were elevated following two AZD1222 doses. Seropositive status at baseline applied to only a handful of AZD1222 recipients. Repertoires in all cases were sampled only once the peak T cell response had passed.

This receptor was identified in an adult in good health. This specimen consisted of peripheral blood, obtained on day 0 of AZD1222 vaccination. The chain joins TRBV10-3 to TRBJ2-3, with 7 bases identical to TRBD2. CDR3 sequence reads: CAISEGRDGDTQYF. CDR3 DNA sequence: TGTGCCATCAGTGAAGGGAGGGATGGAGATACGCAGTATTTT.